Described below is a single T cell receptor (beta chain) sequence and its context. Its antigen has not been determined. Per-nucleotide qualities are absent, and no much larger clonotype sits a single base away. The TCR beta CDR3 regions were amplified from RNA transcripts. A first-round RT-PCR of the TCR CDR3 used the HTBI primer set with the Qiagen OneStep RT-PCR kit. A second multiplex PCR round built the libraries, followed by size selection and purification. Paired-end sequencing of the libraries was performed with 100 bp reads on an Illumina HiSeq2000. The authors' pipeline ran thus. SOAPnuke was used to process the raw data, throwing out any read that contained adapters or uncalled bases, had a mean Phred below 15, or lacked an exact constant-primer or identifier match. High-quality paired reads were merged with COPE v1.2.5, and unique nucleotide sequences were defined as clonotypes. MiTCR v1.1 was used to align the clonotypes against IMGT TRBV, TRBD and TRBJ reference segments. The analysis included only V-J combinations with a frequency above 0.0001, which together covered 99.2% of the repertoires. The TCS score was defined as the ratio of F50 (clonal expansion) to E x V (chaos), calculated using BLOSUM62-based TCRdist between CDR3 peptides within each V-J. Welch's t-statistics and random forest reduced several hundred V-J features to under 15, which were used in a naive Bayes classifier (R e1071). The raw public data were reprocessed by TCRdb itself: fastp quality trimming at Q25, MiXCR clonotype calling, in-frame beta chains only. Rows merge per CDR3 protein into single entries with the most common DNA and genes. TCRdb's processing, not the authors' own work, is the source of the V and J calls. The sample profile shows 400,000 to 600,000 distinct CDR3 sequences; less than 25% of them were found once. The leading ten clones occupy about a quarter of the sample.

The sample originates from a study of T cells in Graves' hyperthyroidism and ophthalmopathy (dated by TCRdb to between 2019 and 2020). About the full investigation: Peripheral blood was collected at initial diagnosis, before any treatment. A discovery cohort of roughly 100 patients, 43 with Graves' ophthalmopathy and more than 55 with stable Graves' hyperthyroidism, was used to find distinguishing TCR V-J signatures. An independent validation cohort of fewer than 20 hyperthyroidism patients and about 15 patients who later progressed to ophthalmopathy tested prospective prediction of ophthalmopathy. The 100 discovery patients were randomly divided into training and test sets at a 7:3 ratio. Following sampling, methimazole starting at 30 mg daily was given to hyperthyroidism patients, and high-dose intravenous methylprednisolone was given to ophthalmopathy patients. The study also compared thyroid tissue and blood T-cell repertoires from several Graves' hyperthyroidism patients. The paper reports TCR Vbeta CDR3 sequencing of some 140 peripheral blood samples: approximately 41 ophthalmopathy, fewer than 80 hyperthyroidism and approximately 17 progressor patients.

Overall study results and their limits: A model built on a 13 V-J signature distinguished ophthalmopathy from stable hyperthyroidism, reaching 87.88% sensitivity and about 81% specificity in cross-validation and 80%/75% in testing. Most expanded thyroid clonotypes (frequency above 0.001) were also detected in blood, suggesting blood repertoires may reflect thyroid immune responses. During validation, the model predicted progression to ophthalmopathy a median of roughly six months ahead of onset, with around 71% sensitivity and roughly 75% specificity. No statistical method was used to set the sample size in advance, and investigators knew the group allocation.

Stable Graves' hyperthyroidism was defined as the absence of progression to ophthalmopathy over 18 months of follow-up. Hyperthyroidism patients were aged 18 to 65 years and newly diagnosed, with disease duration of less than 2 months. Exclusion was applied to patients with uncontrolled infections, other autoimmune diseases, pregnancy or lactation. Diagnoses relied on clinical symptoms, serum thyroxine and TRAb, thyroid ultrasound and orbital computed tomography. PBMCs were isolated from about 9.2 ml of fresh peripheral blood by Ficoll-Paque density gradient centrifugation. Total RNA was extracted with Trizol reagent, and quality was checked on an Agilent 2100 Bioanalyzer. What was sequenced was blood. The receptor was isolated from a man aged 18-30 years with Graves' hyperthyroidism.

The DNA sequence reads TGTGCCAGCAGCCCACGGGGGGGGTTCGGGGCCAACGTCCTGACTTTC. Translated, it reads CASSPRGGFGANVLTF. Rearrangement joined TRBV9 to TRBJ2-6, and 8 bases in between align with TRBD2. CDR1 SGDLS and CDR2 YYNGEE were looked up in the germline V gene. The CDR3 runs 16 residues from the cysteine to the phenylalanine. The read is trimmed to its CDR3 DNA, 48 bases read in frame from base 1. Here V drops 4 bases and J drops 4 bases, and the junction holds 7 bases not matched to any gene.